These 32 T cell receptor beta chains were sequenced from one sample in a study of technical replicates of blood from four donors. The data were produced by immunoSEQ multiplex PCR, yet TCRdb's version contains in-frame clones alone and is incomplete. The data hold approximately 95,000 clones, with 85% to 95% observed a single time. The source material was T cells isolated from PBMCs. These receptor sequences come from a human donor in good health.

The chain is built from TRBV19 and TRBJ1-5; TRBD1 agrees at 7 bases. Germline V gene sequence: CDR1 LNHDA, CDR2 SQIVND (reference sequence). The CDR3 runs to 14 residues. Trimming removed 4 bases from V and 2 bases from J; junction bases left unmatched: 2. CDR3 sequence reads: CASSTTGGNQPQHF. In DNA form, the CDR3 reads TGTGCCAGTAGTACTACAGGGGGCAATCAGCCCCAGCATTTT.

This clone was observed a single time. This sequence joins TRBV7-2 and TRBJ2-2; the match to TRBD2 covers 11 bases. This CDR3 is built from 14 residues. The V segment lost 8 bases and the J segment 1 base; nucleotides outside the gene matches: 0. Looked up from germline, CDR1 is SGHTA and CDR2 is FQGNSA. The CDR3 loop reads CASGTSGNTGELFF. In DNA, the CDR3 is TGTGCCAGCGGGACTAGCGGGAACACCGGGGAGCTGTTTTTT.

The V gene is TRBV19, the J gene TRBJ2-3; D is unresolved. Germline V gene lookup returns CDR1 LNHDA and CDR2 SQIVND (reference sequence). Trimming shortened V by 6 bases and J by 2 bases, and 18 bases separated the two germline ends. CDR3 length: 16 amino acids. CDR3 sequence reads: CASSTYFPGDTDTQYF. In DNA, the CDR3 is TGTGCCAGTAGCACCTATTTTCCAGGCGACACAGATACGCAGTATTTT.

The CDR3 sequence is CASSLRTSGNNEQFF. The CDR3 DNA is TGTGCCAGTAGTTTGAGGACTAGCGGGAACAATGAGCAGTTCTTC. The chain links TRBV19 to TRBJ2-1, with TRBD2 matching 12 bases. Per the germline V gene, CDR1 is LNHDA and CDR2 is SQIVND (reference sequence). This CDR3 spans 15 amino acids. J lost 5 bases, V lost 5 bases, and 4 bases had no gene match. The full variable domain, in which reference TRBV19 and TRBJ2-1 provide the parts outside the CDR3, is DGGITQSPKYLFRKEGQNVTLSCEQNLNHDAMYWYRQDPGQGLRLIYYSQIVNDFQKGDIAEGYSVSREKKESFPLTVTSAQKNPTAFYLCASSLRTSGNNEQFFGPGTRLTVL.

The genes are TRBV18 and TRBJ1-1; 9 bases line up with TRBD1. The CDR3 extends over 15 amino acids. V shed 8 bases and J 5 bases; nucleotides not matched to a gene: 12. Germline CDR1 and CDR2: KGHSH and LQKENI. This CDR3 reads CASNRDRESSTEAFF. In nucleotides, the CDR3 is TGTGCCAGCAACCGGGACAGGGAGTCTTCAACTGAAGCTTTCTTT.

The chain links TRBV5-1 to TRBJ2-3; no definite D call. Per germline, CDR1 SGHRS and CDR2 YFSETQ. This CDR3 has 14 residues. V gave up 0 bases and J gave up 4 bases, with 9 bases separating them. Here the CDR3 reads CASSLGGWADTQYF. The DNA for the CDR3 is TGCGCCAGCAGCTTGGGAGGATGGGCAGATACGCAGTATTTT.

V is TRBV19 and J is TRBJ2-7; tentative D call: TRBD1 (6 bases). Germline CDR1 and CDR2: LNHDA and SQIVND (reference sequence). Trimming removed 1 base from V and 0 bases from J, with 10 bases in between. This CDR3 is built from 15 residues. This chain's CDR3 is CASSIGTVPSYEQYF. The CDR3 DNA sequence: TGTGCCAGTAGTATAGGGACAGTTCCCTCCTACGAGCAGTACTTC.

The chain employs TRBV13 and TRBJ1-4, with D uncertain. Germline loops: CDR1 PRHDT, CDR2 FYEKMQ (reference sequence). CDR3 size: 14 residues. The germline V and J ends were trimmed by 4 bases and 0 bases, with 6 bases remaining between them. CDR3 loop: CASSWQATNEKLFF. The CDR3 nucleotides read TGTGCCAGCAGCTGGCAAGCAACTAATGAAAAACTGTTTTTT. Full variable domain (rest looked up from reference TRBV13 and TRBJ1-4): AAGVIQSPRHLIKEKRETATLKCYPIPRHDTVYWYQQGPGQDPQFLISFYEKMQSDKGSIPDRFSAQQFSDYHSELNMSSLELGDSALYFCASSWQATNEKLFFGSGTQLSVL.

This chain uses TRBV5-1 with TRBJ1-3; 9 bases align to TRBD1. V was clipped by 1 base and J by 3 bases; unmatched bases: 11. Germline CDR1 SGHRS, CDR2 YFSETQ. CDR3 length: 18 amino acids. The CDR3 reads CASSLIPGQGEGGNTIYF. In DNA, the CDR3 is TGCGCCAGCAGCTTGATTCCGGGACAGGGAGAAGGTGGAAACACCATATATTTT.

The chain is built from TRBV5-1 and TRBJ2-7; 7 bases map to TRBD1. There are 14 residues in the CDR3. CDR1 is SGHRS and CDR2 is YFSETQ in the germline V gene. Trimming cost V 4 bases and J 3 bases; bases outside gene matches: 7. CDR3 residues: CASSRDSLFYEQYF. CDR3 DNA: TGCGCCAGCAGCCGGGACAGTCTTTTCTACGAGCAGTACTTC.

The V and J genes are TRBV29-1 and TRBJ1-2, with TRBD1 matching 7 bases. The CDR3 covers 14 residues. CDR1 is SQVTM and CDR2 is ANQGSEA in the germline V gene. The ends lost 0 bases at V and 4 bases at J; junction bases unmatched: 5. The CDR3 DNA is TGCAGCGTTGAAGAGGTAGGGGGCGGCTATGGCTACACCTTC. Encoded protein: CSVEEVGGGYGYTF.

The chain carries TRBV9 and TRBJ2-1, with D possibly being TRBD1 (6 bases). Germline V CDR1 and CDR2: SGDLS, YYNGEE. Trimming removed 3 bases at V and 0 bases at J, with 13 bases between. The CDR3 runs 16 residues. CDR3 protein: CASSAPQGSSYNEQFF. CDR3 nucleotide sequence: TGTGCCAGCAGCGCTCCCCAGGGGAGCTCCTACAATGAGCAGTTCTTC.

The chain has TRBV5-1 and TRBJ2-7, with D possibly TRBD2 on 6 matching bases. The V gene lost 4 bases and the J gene lost 1 base, with 15 bases spanning the gap. The CDR3 has 15 amino acids. CDR1 and CDR2 from the germline V gene are SGHRS and YFSETQ. The CDR3 bases are TGCGCCAGCAGCCCGGGGTCTAGCGTTTCCTACGAGCAGTACTTC. As protein: CASSPGSSVSYEQYF. Filled out from reference TRBV5-1 and TRBJ2-7, the complete variable domain reads KAGVTQTPRYLIKTRGQQVTLSCSPISGHRSVSWYQQTPGQGLQFLFEYFSETQRNKGNFPGRFSGRQFSNSRSEMNVSTLELGDSALYLCASSPGSSVSYEQYFGPGTRLTVT.

V is TRBV7-2 and J is TRBJ1-5; a weak D match, TRBD1 (5 bases). Germline V gene sequence: CDR1 SGHTA, CDR2 FQGNSA. V gave up 1 base and J gave up 2 bases, with 9 bases separating them. The CDR3 runs 15 residues. Here the CDR3 reads CASSLGGGGNQPQHF. CDR3 coding DNA: TGTGCCAGCAGCTTAGGTGGAGGGGGCAATCAGCCCCAGCATTTT.

The chain has TRBV28 and TRBJ1-1; unclear D gene. Germline V lookup: CDR1 MDHEN, CDR2 SYDVKM. With 5 bases removed from V and 4 bases from J, the gap between germline ends came to 17 bases. The CDR3 length is 15 residues. The DNA of the CDR3 is TGTGCCAGCAGTCACCTGGGCCCAGTGGGCACTGAAGCTTTCTTT. Its translation is CASSHLGPVGTEAFF.

This chain links TRBV25-1 with TRBJ2-2, with D perhaps TRBD2 (5 bases). V was pared by 10 bases and J by 3 bases, with 6 bases between. The V gene's germline CDR1 is MGHDK and CDR2 SYGVNS. This CDR3 comprises 11 residues. As DNA, the CDR3 is TGTGCCACTAGCTACACCGGGGAGCTGTTTTTT. Its protein is CATSYTGELFF.

This chain uses TRBV18 with TRBJ2-2, with TRBD1 matching 9 bases. The length of the CDR3 is 17 residues. The J segment lost 2 bases and the V segment lost 2 bases, leaving 6 bases of the junction unmatched. Germline loops: CDR1 KGHSH, CDR2 LQKENI. The CDR3 loop reads CASSPATQGANTGELFF. CDR3 bases: TGTGCCAGCTCACCAGCAACACAGGGGGCCAACACCGGGGAGCTGTTTTTT.

This chain connects TRBV11-2 to TRBJ1-5; possible D gene TRBD1, 5 bases. Trimming left V 1 base short and J 1 base short, with 5 bases between. The CDR3 loop spans 14 amino acids. Germline V lookup: CDR1 SGHAT, CDR2 FQNNGV. CDR3 in DNA: TGTGCCAGCAGCTTAGCAGGGAGCAATCAGCCCCAGCATTTT. As protein: CASSLAGSNQPQHF.

The rearrangement links TRBV28 to TRBJ1-5, with D uncertain. The CDR3 has 12 residues. Per germline, CDR1 MDHEN and CDR2 SYDVKM. The V end lost 4 bases, the J end lost 5 bases, and 6 bases lay between the germline ends. CDR3 region: CASSSLYQPQHF. CDR3 sequence (DNA): TGTGCCAGCAGTTCCCTGTATCAGCCCCAGCATTTT.

This chain joins TRBV5-1 and TRBJ1-5; D remains ambiguous. Germline CDR1 reads SGHRS; CDR2 reads YFSETQ. This CDR3 is 16 amino acids long. Deletions cut 0 bases from V and 7 bases from J, with 17 bases between. For the CDR3, the DNA is TGCGCCAGCAGCTTGGTTTTCGGGTTGAGTCCCCAGCCCCAGCATTTT. It encodes CASSLVFGLSPQPQHF.

J is TRBJ1-5 and V is TRBV6-6; D may be TRBD1 (6 bases). V was clipped by 5 bases and J by 4 bases, with 18 bases between them. There are 16 residues in the CDR3. Germline CDR1 MNHNY, CDR2 SVGAGI (reference sequence). The CDR3 nucleotides read TGTGCCAGCAGTCCCCGGGGGGGCGCGATTAATCAGCCCCAGCATTTT. It yields the protein CASSPRGGAINQPQHF.

The gene calls are TRBV11-2 and TRBJ1-1; D remains unclear. CDR3 size: 12 residues. Germline lookup yields CDR1 SGHAT and CDR2 FQNNGV. V was trimmed by 2 bases and J by 10 bases, leaving 11 bases between them. CDR3 DNA sequence: TGTGCCAGCAGCTTAACTGCTGCGGTAGCTTTCTTT. Amino acid sequence: CASSLTAAVAFF. The full variable domain, with the rest looked up from reference TRBV11-2 and TRBJ1-1, is EAGVAQSPRYKIIEKRQSVAFWCNPISGHATLYWYQQILGQGPKLLIQFQNNGVVDDSQLPKDRFSAERLKGVDSTLKIQPAKLEDSAVYLCASSLTAAVAFFGQGTRLTVV.

The chain links TRBV6-5 to TRBJ2-4; 11 bases map to TRBD1. The CDR3 consists of 16 residues. With 2 bases clipped from V and 7 bases from J, the junction kept 7 bases outside the gene matches. Per the germline V gene, CDR1 is MNHEY and CDR2 is SVGAGI. CDR3 in DNA: TGTGCCAGCAGTTACCTGACTGGACAGGGGGCTAACATTCAGTACTTC. The encoded protein is CASSYLTGQGANIQYF.

This chain uses TRBV9 with TRBJ1-3; tentatively, D is TRBD1 (6 bases). Trimming stripped 0 bases from V and 1 base from J, with 11 bases between. Germline CDR1 reads SGDLS; CDR2 reads YYNGEE. This CDR3 comprises 16 residues. The CDR3 DNA follows: TGTGCCAGCAGCGTAGAGGGGGGGAGGTCTGGAAACACCATATATTTT. Residues: CASSVEGGRSGNTIYF.

This clone was observed a single time. The genes are TRBV4-3 and TRBJ2-3; TRBD2 aligns across 13 bases. Germline CDR1 is LGHNA and CDR2 is YSLEER. The CDR3 consists of 15 residues. With 4 bases clipped from V and 3 bases from J, the junction kept 1 base outside the gene matches. The CDR3 is CASSLGLAGTDTQYF. In DNA form, the CDR3 reads TGCGCCAGCAGCCTGGGACTAGCGGGAACAGATACGCAGTATTTT.

This clone was recorded a few times. The chain employs TRBV4-2 and TRBJ2-5, with no clear D. The V gene's germline CDR1 is LGHNA and CDR2 YNFKEQ. The ends were cut back, 4 bases at V and 3 bases at J, with 12 bases in the middle. This CDR3 region has 14 residues. The CDR3 sequence is CASSPPLDEETQYF. Here the CDR3 DNA reads TGTGCCAGCAGCCCCCCTCTAGACGAAGAGACCCAGTACTTC.

This chain links TRBV6-5 with TRBJ2-7; D perhaps matches TRBD2 (5 bases). This CDR3 is 15 amino acids long. CDR1 is MNHEY, CDR2 SVGAGI, per germline. V lost 0 bases and J 3 bases, leaving 12 bases between the germline ends. In nucleotides, the CDR3 is TGTGCCAGCAGTTACTCGTCCGGGGTGAACTACGAGCAGTACTTC. Protein sequence: CASSYSSGVNYEQYF.

The chain employs TRBV7-9 and TRBJ1-5; possible D gene TRBD1, 6 bases. V shed 0 bases and J shed 0 bases, with 9 bases lying between them. The CDR3 extends over 16 amino acids. CDR1 is SEHNR and CDR2 is FQNEAQ in the germline V gene (reference sequence). For the CDR3, the DNA is TGTGCCAGCAGCTTAGCATGGACAGATAGCAATCAGCCCCAGCATTTT. Its protein product is CASSLAWTDSNQPQHF.

The chain is built from TRBV9 and TRBJ2-5; 9 bases map to TRBD1. CDR3 length: 16 amino acids. Germline V gene lookup returns CDR1 SGDLS and CDR2 YYNGEE. With V trimmed by 0 bases and J by 5 bases, 8 bases remained unmatched. The DNA for the CDR3 is TGTGCCAGCAGCGTAGCCGCCGGGACAGGGATGGAGACCCAGTACTTC. Protein sequence: CASSVAAGTGMETQYF.

The chain has TRBV19 and TRBJ2-2; D possibly corresponds to TRBD1 (6 bases). CDR1 and CDR2 (germline): LNHDA, SQIVND (reference sequence). V lost 6 bases to trimming and J lost 7 bases, with 9 bases between them. The CDR3 is 12 residues long. The CDR3: CASRQGNGELFF. The CDR3 DNA follows: TGTGCCAGTAGACAGGGAAACGGGGAGCTGTTTTTT.

The CDR3, as DNA: TGTGCCACCAGCGTGGGACAGCCTAATCAGCCCCAGCATTTT. Protein product: CATSVGQPNQPQHF. This chain connects TRBV15 to TRBJ1-5; 7 nucleotides match TRBD1. Germline values: CDR1 LNHNV, CDR2 YYDKDF (reference sequence). The CDR3 is 14 residues long. The trim removed 5 bases at V and 4 bases at J, leaving 5 bases unmatched.

V and J are TRBV10-1 and TRBJ2-3; D call uncertain. V was trimmed by 3 bases and J by 0 bases, leaving 10 bases between them. Germline loops: CDR1 WNHNN, CDR2 SYGVQD (reference sequence). CDR3 length equals 15 residues. CDR3 nucleotide sequence: TGCGCCAGCAGTGACGGGTCGACTAGCACAGATACGCAGTATTTT. Translating gives CASSDGSTSTDTQYF.